This TCR beta chain was recorded in a study of T cells in Graves' hyperthyroidism and ophthalmopathy. The germline CDR1 and CDR2 sequences are MNHNS and SASEGT. The CDR3 extends over 15 amino acids. V was clipped by 0 bases and J by 9 bases, with 15 bases between them. RNA transcripts were the template for amplifying TCR beta CDR3 regions. HTBI primers drove first-round RT-PCR of the TCR CDR3. In TCRdb, the multiplex PCR reads were re-called with MiXCR into one record per CDR3 protein. The sample lists a few hundred thousand distinct CDR3 sequences; nearly 15% were seen once. The study excluded patients with uncontrolled infection, other autoimmune disease, pregnancy or lactation. Around 9.8 ml fresh peripheral blood yielded the PBMCs. This clonotype was counted at least ten times.

This chain joins TRBV6-1 and TRBJ1-5; possibly TRBD1 for D (6 bases). Sequencing was performed on blood. The sequence was obtained from a woman aged 50 to 60 with Graves' hyperthyroidism that later progressed to Graves' ophthalmopathy. CDR3 amino acids: CASSEALDSRLPQHF. The DNA for the CDR3 is TGTGCCAGCAGTGAAGCATTGGACAGCAGACTGCCCCAGCATTTT.